Shown below are 2 T cell receptor beta chains from a single sample sequenced in a study of T cell repertoires in cytomegalovirus infection. MiXCR was run by TCRdb on the reads, yielding one entry per CDR3 protein. The sample shows under 200,000 distinct CDR3 sequences, 20% to 25% of them seen only once. What these receptors recognize is not known. The sample was CD8+ T cells from cultured PBMCs, taken from culture after CMV antigen stimulation. These receptors all stem from a human donor in good health (CMV status not recorded). Some clones in this sample may be carry-over from other donors' samples.

This clonotype was seen only a few times. The V call is TRBV7-6, the J call TRBJ2-7, with D maybe TRBD1 (7 bases). The germline gives CDR1 SGHVS, CDR2 FNYEAQ. V shed 3 bases and J shed 0 bases, with 12 bases lying between them. This CDR3 is 15 amino acids long. The CDR3 DNA follows: TGTGCCAGCAGCTTTGGACAGGACTACTCCTACGAGCAGTACTTC. It codes for CASSFGQDYSYEQYF.

There are a few counts of this clonotype. The chain has TRBV12-3 or TRBV12-4 and TRBJ2-1; 7 nucleotides match TRBD2. The CDR3 loop spans 14 amino acids. Trimming at V came to 7 bases and at J to 0 bases, leaving 3 bases not matched to a gene. The CDR3 reads CASTRTSSYNEQFF. The CDR3 DNA follows: TGTGCCAGCACCAGGACTAGCTCCTACAATGAGCAGTTCTTC.